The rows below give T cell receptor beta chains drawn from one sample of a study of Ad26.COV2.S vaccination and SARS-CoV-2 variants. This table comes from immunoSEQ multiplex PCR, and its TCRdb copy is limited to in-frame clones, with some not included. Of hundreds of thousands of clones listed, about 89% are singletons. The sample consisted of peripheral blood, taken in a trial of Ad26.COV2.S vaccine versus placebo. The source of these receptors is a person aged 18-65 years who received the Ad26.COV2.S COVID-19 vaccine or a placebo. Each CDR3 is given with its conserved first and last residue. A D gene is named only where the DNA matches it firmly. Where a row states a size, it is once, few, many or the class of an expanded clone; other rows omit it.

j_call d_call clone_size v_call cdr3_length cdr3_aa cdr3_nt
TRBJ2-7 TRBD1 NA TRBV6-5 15 CASSYGRGTFWEQYF TGTGCCAGCAGTTACGGCAGGGGGACCTTCTGGGAGCAGTACTTC
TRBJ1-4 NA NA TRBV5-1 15 CASSSGASVGEKLFF TGCGCCAGCAGCTCAGGGGCTTCCGTAGGTGAAAAACTGTTTTTT
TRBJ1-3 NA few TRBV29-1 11 CSGREGNTIYF TGCAGCGGAAGGGAAGGAAACACCATATATTTT
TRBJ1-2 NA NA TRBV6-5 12 CAIPSVYYGYTF TGTGCCATACCCAGCGTTTACTATGGCTACACCTTC
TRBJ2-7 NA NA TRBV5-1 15 CASSLAPGPNYEQYF TGCGCCAGCAGCTTGGCCCCGGGGCCTAACTACGAGCAGTACTTC
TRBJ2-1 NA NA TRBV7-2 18 CASSLAVGGGRGQNEQFF TGTGCCAGCAGCTTAGCGGTTGGGGGGGGCAGGGGCCAGAATGAGCAGTTCTTC
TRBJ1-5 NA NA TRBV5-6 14 CASSSGPTGQPQHF TGTGCCAGCAGCTCCGGGCCGACTGGGCAGCCCCAGCATTTT
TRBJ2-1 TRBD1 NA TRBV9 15 CASSVGSGGYNEQFF TGTGCCAGCAGCGTAGGGTCAGGGGGTTACAATGAGCAGTTCTTC
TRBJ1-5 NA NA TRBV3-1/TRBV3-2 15 CASSRTGTSGQPQHF TGTGCCAGCAGCCGTACCGGGACAAGTGGCCAGCCCCAGCATTTT
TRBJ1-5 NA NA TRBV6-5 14 CASSYTGSNQPQHF TGTGCCAGCAGTTACACAGGGAGCAATCAGCCCCAGCATTTT
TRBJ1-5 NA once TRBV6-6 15 CASSSGTGTNQPQHF TGTGCCAGCAGTTCCGGGACGGGTACCAATCAGCCCCAGCATTTT
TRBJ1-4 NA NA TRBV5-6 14 CASSLPSENEKLFF TGTGCCAGCAGCTTACCTTCAGAAAATGAAAAACTGTTTTTT
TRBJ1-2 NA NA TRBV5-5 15 CASTEAWGRTYGYTF TGTGCCAGCACCGAAGCTTGGGGACGGACCTATGGCTACACCTTC
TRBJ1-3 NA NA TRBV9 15 CASSVDVAPGNTIYF TGTGCCAGCAGCGTAGACGTTGCGCCAGGAAACACCATATATTTT